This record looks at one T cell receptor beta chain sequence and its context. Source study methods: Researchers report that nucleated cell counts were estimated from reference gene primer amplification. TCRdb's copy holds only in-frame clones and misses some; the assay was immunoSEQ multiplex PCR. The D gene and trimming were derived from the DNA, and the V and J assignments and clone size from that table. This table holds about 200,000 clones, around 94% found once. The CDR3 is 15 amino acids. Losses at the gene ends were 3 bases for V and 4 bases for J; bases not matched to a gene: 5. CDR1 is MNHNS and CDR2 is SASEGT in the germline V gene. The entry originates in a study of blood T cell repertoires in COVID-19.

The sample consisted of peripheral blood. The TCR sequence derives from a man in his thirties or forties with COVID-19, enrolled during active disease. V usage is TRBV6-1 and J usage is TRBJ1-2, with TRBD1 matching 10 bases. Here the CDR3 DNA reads TGTGCCAGCAGTGAGACAGGGGGCTATGGCTATGGCTACACCTTC. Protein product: CASSETGGYGYGYTF.